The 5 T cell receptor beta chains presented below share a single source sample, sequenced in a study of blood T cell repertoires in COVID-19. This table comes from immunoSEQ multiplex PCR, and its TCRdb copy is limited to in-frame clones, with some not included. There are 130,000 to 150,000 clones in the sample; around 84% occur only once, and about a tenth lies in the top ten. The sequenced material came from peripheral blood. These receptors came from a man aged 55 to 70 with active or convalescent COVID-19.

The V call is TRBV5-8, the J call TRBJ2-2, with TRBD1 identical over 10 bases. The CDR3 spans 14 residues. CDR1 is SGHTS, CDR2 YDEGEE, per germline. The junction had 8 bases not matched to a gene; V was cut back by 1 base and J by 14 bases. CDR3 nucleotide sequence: TGTGCCAGCAGCTTGACCACGGGACAGGGGTCCCTGTTTTTT. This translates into CASSLTTGQGSLFF.

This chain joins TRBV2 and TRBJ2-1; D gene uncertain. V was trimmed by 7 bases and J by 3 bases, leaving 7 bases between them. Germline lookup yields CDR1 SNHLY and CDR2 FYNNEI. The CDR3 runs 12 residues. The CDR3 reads CASNRNYNEQFF. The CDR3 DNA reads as TGTGCCAGCAACAGAAACTACAATGAGCAGTTCTTC.

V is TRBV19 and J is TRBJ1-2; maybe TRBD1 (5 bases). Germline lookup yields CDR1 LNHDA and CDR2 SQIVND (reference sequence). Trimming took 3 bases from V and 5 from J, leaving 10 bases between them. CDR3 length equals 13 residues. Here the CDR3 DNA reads TGTGCCAGTAGTATGGGTCAGGGTTATGGCTACACCTTC. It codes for CASSMGQGYGYTF.

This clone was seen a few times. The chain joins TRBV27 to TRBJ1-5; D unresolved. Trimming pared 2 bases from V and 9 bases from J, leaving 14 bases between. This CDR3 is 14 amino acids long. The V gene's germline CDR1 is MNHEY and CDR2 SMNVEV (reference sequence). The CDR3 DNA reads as TGTGCCAGCAGTTTAGAATCAGGCGTAGGGCCCCAGCATTTT. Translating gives CASSLESGVGPQHF.

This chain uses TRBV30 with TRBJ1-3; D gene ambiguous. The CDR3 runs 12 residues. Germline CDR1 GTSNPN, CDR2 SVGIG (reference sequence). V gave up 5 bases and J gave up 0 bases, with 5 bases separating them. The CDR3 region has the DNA TGTGCCTGGGCGGTCTCTGGAAACACCATATATTTT. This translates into CAWAVSGNTIYF.